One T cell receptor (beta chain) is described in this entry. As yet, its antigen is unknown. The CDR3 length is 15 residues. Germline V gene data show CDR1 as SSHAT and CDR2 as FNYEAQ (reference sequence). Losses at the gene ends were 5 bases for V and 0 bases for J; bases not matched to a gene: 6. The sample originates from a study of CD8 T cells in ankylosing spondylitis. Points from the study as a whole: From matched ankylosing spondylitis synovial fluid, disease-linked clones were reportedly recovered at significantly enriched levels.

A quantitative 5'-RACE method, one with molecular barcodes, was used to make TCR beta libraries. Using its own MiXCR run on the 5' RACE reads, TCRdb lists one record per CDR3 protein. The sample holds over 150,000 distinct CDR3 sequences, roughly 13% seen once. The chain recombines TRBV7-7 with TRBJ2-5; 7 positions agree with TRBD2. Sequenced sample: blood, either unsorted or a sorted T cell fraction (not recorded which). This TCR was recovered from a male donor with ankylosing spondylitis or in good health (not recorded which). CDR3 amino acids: CASSRTTSDQETQYF. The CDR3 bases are TGTGCCAGCAGCCGCACTACTAGCGACCAAGAGACCCAGTACTTC.